This T cell receptor (beta chain) was retrieved from a study of OX40 agonist ivuxolimab in advanced cancers. Overall study results and limits: By week 6 at 0.1 to 3.0 mg/kg, blood CD4+ and CD8+ T cells had expanded clonally.

As concerns this clone: Its antigen is currently unknown.

Germline CDR1 and CDR2: SGHRS and YFSETQ. The CDR3 totals 12 residues. V lost 3 bases to trimming and J lost 5 bases, with 8 bases between them. Only in-frame clones appear in the TCRdb table, and some are missing; sequencing was by immunoSEQ multiplex PCR. Among approximately 84,000 clones, around four fifths were seen once, and the ten largest hold around 2.9%. The chain has TRBV5-1 and TRBJ1-2; no definite D call. The specimen was CD4+ or CD8+ T cells sorted from blood, collected in a trial of the OX40 agonist ivuxolimab. This sequence originates from an adult with an advanced solid tumor such as melanoma, head and neck, liver or kidney cancer. The CDR3 sequence is CASSSQQYGYTF. In nucleotides, the CDR3 is TGCGCCAGCAGCTCACAGCAATATGGCTACACCTTC.